This TCR delta chain was recorded in a study of gamma-delta T cells after stem cell transplantation. TCRdb re-processed the RT-PCR reads using CATT. The sample contains roughly 1,700 delta-chain clones, approximately 3.9% of which appear only once. The germline V gene has CDR1 GEAIGNYY and CDR2 EKD. The CDR3 extends over 19 amino acids. Trimming cost V 0 bases and J 0 bases; bases outside gene matches: 14. J is TRDJ1 and V is TRDV2, with 8 bases aligning to TRDD3. The material sequenced was gamma-delta T cells. The source of this sequence is a human donor. It is not recorded whose cells these are; they may come from a transplant donor. The CDR3 nucleotides read TGTGCCTGTGACACCGTTTTGCGTACTGGGGGTTCTCACACCGATAAACTCATCTTT. Protein product: CACDTVLRTGGSHTDKLIF.